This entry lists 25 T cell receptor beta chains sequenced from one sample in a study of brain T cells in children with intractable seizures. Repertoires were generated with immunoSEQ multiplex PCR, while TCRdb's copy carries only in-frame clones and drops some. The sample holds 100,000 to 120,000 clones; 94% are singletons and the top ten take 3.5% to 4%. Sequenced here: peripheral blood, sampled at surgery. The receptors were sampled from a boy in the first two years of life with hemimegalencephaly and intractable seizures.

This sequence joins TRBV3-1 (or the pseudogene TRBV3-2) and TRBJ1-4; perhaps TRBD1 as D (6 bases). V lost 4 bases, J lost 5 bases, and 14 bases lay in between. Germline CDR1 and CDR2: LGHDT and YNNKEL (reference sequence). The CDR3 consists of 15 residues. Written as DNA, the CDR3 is TGTGCCAGCAGCCTCCTCGGGGGCTCCAATGAAAAACTGTTTTTT. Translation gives CASSLLGGSNEKLFF.

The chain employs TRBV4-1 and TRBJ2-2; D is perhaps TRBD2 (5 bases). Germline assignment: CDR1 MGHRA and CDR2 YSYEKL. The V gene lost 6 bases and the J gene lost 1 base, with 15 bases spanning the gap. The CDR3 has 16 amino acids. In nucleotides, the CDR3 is TGCGCCAGCAGAACCGGACTGGCCTTGAACACCGGGGAGCTGTTTTTT. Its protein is CASRTGLALNTGELFF.

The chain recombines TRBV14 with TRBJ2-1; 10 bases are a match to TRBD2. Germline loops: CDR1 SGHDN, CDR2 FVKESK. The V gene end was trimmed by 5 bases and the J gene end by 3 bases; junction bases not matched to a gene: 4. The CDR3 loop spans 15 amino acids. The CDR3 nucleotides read TGTGCCAGCAGCTTCCTAGCGGGGGACTACAATGAGCAGTTCTTC. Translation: CASSFLAGDYNEQFF.

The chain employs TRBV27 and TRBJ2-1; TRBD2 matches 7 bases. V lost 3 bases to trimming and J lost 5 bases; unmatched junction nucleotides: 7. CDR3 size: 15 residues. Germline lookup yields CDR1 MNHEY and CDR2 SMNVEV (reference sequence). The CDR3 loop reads CASSFFGRENNEQFF. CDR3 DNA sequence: TGTGCCAGCAGTTTCTTCGGGCGGGAGAACAATGAGCAGTTCTTC.

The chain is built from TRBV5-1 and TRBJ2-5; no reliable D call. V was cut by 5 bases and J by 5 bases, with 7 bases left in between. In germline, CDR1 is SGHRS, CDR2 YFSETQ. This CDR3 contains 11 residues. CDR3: CASSPGETQYF. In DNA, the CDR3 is TGCGCCAGCAGTCCCGGGGAGACCCAGTACTTC.

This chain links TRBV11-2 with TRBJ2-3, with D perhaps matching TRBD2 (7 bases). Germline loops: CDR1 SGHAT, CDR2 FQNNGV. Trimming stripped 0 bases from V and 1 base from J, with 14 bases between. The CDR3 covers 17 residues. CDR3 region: CASSLDAGAVGTDTQYF. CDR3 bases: TGTGCCAGCAGCTTAGATGCGGGGGCGGTTGGCACAGATACGCAGTATTTT. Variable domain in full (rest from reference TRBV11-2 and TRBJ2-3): EAGVAQSPRYKIIEKRQSVAFWCNPISGHATLYWYQQILGQGPKLLIQFQNNGVVDDSQLPKDRFSAERLKGVDSTLKIQPAKLEDSAVYLCASSLDAGAVGTDTQYFGPGTRLTVL.

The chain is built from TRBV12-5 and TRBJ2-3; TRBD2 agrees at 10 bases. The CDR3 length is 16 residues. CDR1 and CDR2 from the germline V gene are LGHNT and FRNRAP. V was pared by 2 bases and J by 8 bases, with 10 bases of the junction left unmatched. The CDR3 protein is CASGLISGRAWGTQYF. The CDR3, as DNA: TGTGCTAGTGGTTTGATCAGCGGGAGGGCGTGGGGTACGCAGTATTTT.

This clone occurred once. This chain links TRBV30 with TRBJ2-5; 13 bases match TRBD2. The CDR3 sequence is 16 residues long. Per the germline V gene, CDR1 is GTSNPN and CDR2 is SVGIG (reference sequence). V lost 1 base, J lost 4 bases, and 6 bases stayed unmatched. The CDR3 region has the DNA TGTGCCTGGAGTGGAGGACTAGCGGGAGTTGTAGAGACCCAGTACTTC. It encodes CAWSGGLAGVVETQYF.

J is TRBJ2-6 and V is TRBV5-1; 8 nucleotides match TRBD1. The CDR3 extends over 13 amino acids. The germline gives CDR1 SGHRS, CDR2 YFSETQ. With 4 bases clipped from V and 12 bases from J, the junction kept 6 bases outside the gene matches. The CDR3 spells CASSPTGEGVLTF. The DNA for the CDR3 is TGCGCCAGCAGCCCGACAGGGGAAGGCGTCCTGACTTTC.

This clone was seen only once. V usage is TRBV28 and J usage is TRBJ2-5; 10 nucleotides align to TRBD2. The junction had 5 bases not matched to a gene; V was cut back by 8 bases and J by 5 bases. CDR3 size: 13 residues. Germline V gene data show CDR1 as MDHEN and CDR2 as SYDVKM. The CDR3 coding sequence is TGTGCCAGCTTAGCGGGAGGCCGGGAGACCCAGTACTTC. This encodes CASLAGGRETQYF.

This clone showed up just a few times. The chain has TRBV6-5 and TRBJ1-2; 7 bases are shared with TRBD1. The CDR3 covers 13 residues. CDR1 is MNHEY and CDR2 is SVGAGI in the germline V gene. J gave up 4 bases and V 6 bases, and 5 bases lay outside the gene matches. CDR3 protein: CASSRRQGYGYTF. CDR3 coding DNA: TGTGCCAGCAGCAGACGACAGGGCTATGGCTACACCTTC.

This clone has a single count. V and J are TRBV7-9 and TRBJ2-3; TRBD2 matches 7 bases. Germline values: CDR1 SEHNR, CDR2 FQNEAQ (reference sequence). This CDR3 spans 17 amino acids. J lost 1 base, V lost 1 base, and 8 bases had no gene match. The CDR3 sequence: CASSLGERERGTDTQYF. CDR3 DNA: TGTGCCAGCAGCTTAGGGGAGCGGGAAAGGGGCACAGATACGCAGTATTTT.

DNA for the CDR3: TGCGCCAGCAGCTTGGCCCAGACAGCGACTAGCACAGATACGCAGTATTTT. Amino acids: CASSLAQTATSTDTQYF. V usage is TRBV5-1 and J usage is TRBJ2-3; D possibly corresponds to TRBD1 (5 bases). The germline V gene has CDR1 SGHRS and CDR2 YFSETQ. The CDR3 is 17 residues long. V lost 0 bases to trimming and J lost 0 bases, with 14 bases between them.

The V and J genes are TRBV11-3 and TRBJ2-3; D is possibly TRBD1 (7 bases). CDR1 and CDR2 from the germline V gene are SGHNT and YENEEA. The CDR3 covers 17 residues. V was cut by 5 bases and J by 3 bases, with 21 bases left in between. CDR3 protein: CASSLSQGGVGTDTQYF. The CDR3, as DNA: TGTGCCAGCAGCCTATCTCAGGGGGGAGTGGGGACAGATACGCAGTATTTT.

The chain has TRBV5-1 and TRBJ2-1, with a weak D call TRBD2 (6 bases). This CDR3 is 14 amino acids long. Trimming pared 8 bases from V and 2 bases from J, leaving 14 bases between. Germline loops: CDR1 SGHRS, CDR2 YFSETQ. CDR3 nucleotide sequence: TGCGCCAGTTCCAGGGACTTCACCTACAATGAGCAGTTCTTC. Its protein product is CASSRDFTYNEQFF.

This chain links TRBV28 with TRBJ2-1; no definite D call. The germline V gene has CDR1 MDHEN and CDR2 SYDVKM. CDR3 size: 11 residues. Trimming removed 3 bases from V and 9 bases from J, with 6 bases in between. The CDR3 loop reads CASSLIGEQFF. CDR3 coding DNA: TGTGCCAGCAGTTTGATCGGTGAGCAGTTCTTC.

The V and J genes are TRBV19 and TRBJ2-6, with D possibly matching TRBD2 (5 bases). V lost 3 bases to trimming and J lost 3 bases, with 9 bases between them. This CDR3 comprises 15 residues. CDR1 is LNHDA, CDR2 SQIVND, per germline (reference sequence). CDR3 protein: CASSIYGDGANVLTF. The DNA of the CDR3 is TGTGCCAGTAGTATTTACGGGGATGGGGCCAACGTCCTGACTTTC.

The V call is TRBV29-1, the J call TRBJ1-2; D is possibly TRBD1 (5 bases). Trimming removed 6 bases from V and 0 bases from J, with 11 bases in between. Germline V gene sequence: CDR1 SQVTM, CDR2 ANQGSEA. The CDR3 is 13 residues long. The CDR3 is CSVATVPNYGYTF. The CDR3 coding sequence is TGCAGCGTCGCGACAGTTCCTAACTATGGCTACACCTTC.

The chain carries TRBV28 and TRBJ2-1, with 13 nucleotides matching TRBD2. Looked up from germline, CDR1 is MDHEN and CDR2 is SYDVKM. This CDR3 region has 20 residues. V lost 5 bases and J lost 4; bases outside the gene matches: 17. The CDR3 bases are TGTGCCAGCAGTCCTCCTGTATGGACTAGCGGGAGCCCAAGGTACAATGAGCAGTTCTTC. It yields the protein CASSPPVWTSGSPRYNEQFF.

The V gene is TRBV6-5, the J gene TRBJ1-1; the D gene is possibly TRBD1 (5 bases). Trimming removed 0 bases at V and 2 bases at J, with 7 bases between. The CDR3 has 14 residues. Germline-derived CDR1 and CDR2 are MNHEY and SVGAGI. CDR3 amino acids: CASSYSGDNTEAFF. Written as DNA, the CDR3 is TGTGCCAGCAGTTACTCGGGGGATAACACTGAAGCTTTCTTT.

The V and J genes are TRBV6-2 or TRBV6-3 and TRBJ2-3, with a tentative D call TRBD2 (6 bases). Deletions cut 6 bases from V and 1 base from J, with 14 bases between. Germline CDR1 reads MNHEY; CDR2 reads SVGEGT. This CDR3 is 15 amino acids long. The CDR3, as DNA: TGTGCCAGCAGCTATGTCGCGGGACGCACAGATACGCAGTATTTT. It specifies CASSYVAGRTDTQYF.

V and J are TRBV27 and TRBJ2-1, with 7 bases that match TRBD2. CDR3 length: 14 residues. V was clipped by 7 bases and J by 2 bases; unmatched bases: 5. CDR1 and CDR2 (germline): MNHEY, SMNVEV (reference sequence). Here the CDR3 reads CASKRAGPYNEQFF. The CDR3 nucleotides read TGTGCCAGCAAAAGAGCGGGGCCCTACAATGAGCAGTTCTTC.

The CDR3 nucleotides are TGCAGTGCTAGTCCGGTGCAGTCTAGCGCCGGCAGGGAGCAGTTCTTC. This codes for CSASPVQSSAGREQFF. The V call is TRBV20-1, the J call TRBJ2-1, with D perhaps matching TRBD2 (6 bases). The CDR3 runs 16 residues. In germline, CDR1 is DFQATT, CDR2 SNEGSKA (reference sequence). V gave up 3 bases and J gave up 10 bases, with 25 bases separating them.

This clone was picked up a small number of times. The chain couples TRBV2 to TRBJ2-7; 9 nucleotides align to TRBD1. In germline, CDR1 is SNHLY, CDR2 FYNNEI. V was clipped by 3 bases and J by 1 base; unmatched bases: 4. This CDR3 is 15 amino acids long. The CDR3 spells CASSDTGTGSYEQYF. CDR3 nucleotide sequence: TGTGCCAGCAGTGACACCGGGACAGGGTCCTACGAGCAGTACTTC.

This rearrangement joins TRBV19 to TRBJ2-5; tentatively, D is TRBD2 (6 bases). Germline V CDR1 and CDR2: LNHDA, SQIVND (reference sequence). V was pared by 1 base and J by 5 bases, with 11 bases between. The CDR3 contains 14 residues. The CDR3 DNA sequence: TGTGCCAGTAGTATAGCCCCTCGGGGGGAGACCCAGTACTTC. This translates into CASSIAPRGETQYF.